The T cell receptor (beta chain) under discussion was sequenced for a study of T cell responses to AZD1222 COVID-19 vaccine. General study points: The donors showed a predominance of white British ancestry and of females, with possible underestimation of clonal diversity.

Only in-frame clones appear in the TCRdb table, and some are missing; sequencing was by immunoSEQ multiplex PCR. The sample has about 150,000 clones, about nine tenths seen once. The CDR3 contains 14 residues. Trimming cost V 0 bases and J 3 bases, with 8 bases left between them. The germline CDR1 and CDR2 sequences are SGHAT and FQDESV (reference sequence). This clone has just a few counts. Antigen specificity is unknown. The receptor comes from an adult in good health. J is TRBJ2-5 and V is TRBV11-1; D call uncertain. Specimen: peripheral blood, collected on day 0 of MenACWY control vaccination. This CDR3 reads CASSLAPRKETQYF. DNA for the CDR3: TGTGCCAGCAGCTTAGCGCCGAGAAAAGAGACCCAGTACTTC. Together with reference TRBV11-1 and TRBJ2-5, the CDR3 gives the full variable domain: EAEVAQSPRYKITEKSQAVAFWCDPISGHATLYWYRQILGQGPELLVQFQDESVVDDSQLPKDRFSAERLKGVDSTLKIQPAELGDSAMYLCASSLAPRKETQYFGPGTRLLVL.